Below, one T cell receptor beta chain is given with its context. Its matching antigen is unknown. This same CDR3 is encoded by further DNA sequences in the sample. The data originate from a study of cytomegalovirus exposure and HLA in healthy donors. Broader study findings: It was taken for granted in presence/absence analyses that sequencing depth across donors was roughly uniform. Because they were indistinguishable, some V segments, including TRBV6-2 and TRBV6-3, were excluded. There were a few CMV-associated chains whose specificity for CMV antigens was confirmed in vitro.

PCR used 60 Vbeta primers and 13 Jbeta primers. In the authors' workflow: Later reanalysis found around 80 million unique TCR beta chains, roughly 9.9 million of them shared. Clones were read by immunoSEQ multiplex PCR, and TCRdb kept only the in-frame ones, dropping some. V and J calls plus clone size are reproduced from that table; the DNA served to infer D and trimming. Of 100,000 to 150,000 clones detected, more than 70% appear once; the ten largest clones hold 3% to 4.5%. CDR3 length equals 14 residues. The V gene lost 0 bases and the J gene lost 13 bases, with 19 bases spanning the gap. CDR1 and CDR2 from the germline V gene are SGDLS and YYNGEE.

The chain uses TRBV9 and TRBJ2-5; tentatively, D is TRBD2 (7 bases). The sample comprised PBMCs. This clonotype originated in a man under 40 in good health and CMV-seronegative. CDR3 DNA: TGTGCCAGCAGCGTAGATCTAGGGGGGGCCCCGCCGTACTTC. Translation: CASSVDLGGAPPYF.